Below, one TCR beta chain is given with its context. TCRdb reprocessed the reads via MiXCR and lists one record per CDR3 protein. The sample lists roughly 100,000 distinct CDR3 sequences, 15% to 20% occurring once. These data come from a study of T cell repertoires in cytomegalovirus infection. CDR1 is ENHRY and CDR2 is SYGVKD in the germline V gene. V was clipped by 5 bases and J by 3 bases; unmatched bases: 2. The CDR3 sequence is 14 residues long. Material: PBMCs. The clonotype comes from a human donor in good health (CMV status not recorded). Some clones in this sample may be carry-over from other donors' samples. The V and J genes are TRBV10-3 and TRBJ1-1, with 11 bases fitting TRBD1. The CDR3 DNA is TGTGCCATCAGTCCGGGACAGGGGGACACTGAAGCTTTCTTT. It is translated as CAISPGQGDTEAFF.